These 30 T cell receptor beta chains were all obtained from the same sample, sequenced in a study of cytomegalovirus exposure and HLA in healthy donors (TCRdb year 2017). The library relied on the immunoSEQ multiplex PCR assay. For the multiplex PCR, a mixture combining 60 forward primers for TCR Vbeta segments and 13 reverse primers for TCR Jbeta segments was used. Not all clones reach the TCRdb copy of this immuneACCESS table, which keeps in-frame sequences only. Checked studies attribute under half of the gap to unresolved V genes and leave the rest unexplained. The sample contains about 110,000 clones, 50% to 65% of them found a single time. Less than 4.5% of the sample comes from the top ten. Sequenced input: PBMCs. These receptors were collected from a man aged 25 to 40 in good health and CMV-seropositive.

The chain has TRBV5-1 and TRBJ2-2; the D gene is possibly TRBD1 (5 bases). Germline CDR1 reads SGHRS; CDR2 reads YFSETQ. This CDR3 is built from 13 residues. V was trimmed by 0 bases and J by 5 bases, leaving 5 bases between them. CDR3 residues: CASSLGQTGELFF. The CDR3, as DNA: TGCGCCAGCAGCTTGGGACAGACCGGGGAGCTGTTTTTT.

This clone appeared once. The J gene is TRBJ1-4, the V gene TRBV5-4, with no clear D. Trimming took 0 bases from V and 7 from J, leaving 7 bases between them. The CDR3 runs to 13 residues. CDR1 is SGHNT, CDR2 YYREEE, per germline (reference sequence). CDR3 residues: CASSLVASEKLFF. In nucleotides, the CDR3 is TGTGCCAGCAGCTTGGTGGCAAGTGAAAAACTGTTTTTT. Full variable domain (outside the CDR3, taken from reference TRBV5-4 and TRBJ1-4): ETGVTQSPTHLIKTRGQQVTLRCSSQSGHNTVSWYQQALGQGPQFIFQYYREEENGRGNFPPRFSGLQFPNYSSELNVNALELDDSALYLCASSLVASEKLFFGSGTQLSVL.

The genes are TRBV6-4 and TRBJ1-1, with D tentatively TRBD1 (6 bases). CDR3 length equals 13 residues. Germline assignment: CDR1 MRHNA and CDR2 SNTAGT. V was clipped by 0 bases and J by 9 bases, with 11 bases between them. The CDR3 bases are TGTGCCAGCAGTGACTCTACAGGGCATAAAGCTTTCTTT. It specifies CASSDSTGHKAFF.

This clone showed up just a few times. The rearrangement joins TRBV2 to TRBJ2-1; 7 nucleotides align to TRBD2. The CDR3 is 15 residues long. Germline-derived CDR1 and CDR2 are SNHLY and FYNNEI. V was pared by 8 bases and J by 4 bases, with 11 bases of the junction left unmatched. The CDR3 protein is CASAVLADFYNEQFF. The CDR3 DNA reads TGTGCCAGCGCGGTTCTAGCGGATTTTTACAATGAGCAGTTCTTC.

The gene calls are TRBV18 and TRBJ1-2; D unresolved. Trimming took 1 base from V and 1 from J, leaving 13 bases between them. Germline loops: CDR1 KGHSH, CDR2 LQKENI. CDR3 length equals 16 residues. Here the CDR3 reads CASSPQAQPRNYGYTF. The CDR3 nucleotides read TGTGCCAGCTCACCACAAGCACAGCCCCGTAACTATGGCTACACCTTC.

The rearrangement joins TRBV27 to TRBJ2-7; 7 bases align to TRBD1. The ends lost 6 bases at V and 6 bases at J; junction bases unmatched: 11. The CDR3 sequence is 14 residues long. Germline CDR1 reads MNHEY; CDR2 reads SMNVEV (reference sequence). The CDR3 nucleotides are TGTGCCAGCAGCTCTATAGGGGGCGCGGGCGAGCAGTACTTC. Its translation is CASSSIGGAGEQYF.

The rearrangement uses TRBV18 and TRBJ2-5, with TRBD1 as a possible D gene (5 bases). CDR3 size: 13 residues. Trimming left V 3 bases short and J 1 base short, with 6 bases between. The germline V gene encodes CDR1 KGHSH and CDR2 LQKENI. CDR3 amino acids: CASSPDSQETQYF. Written as DNA, the CDR3 is TGTGCCAGCTCACCTGACAGCCAAGAGACCCAGTACTTC.

Only a few counts were recorded for this clone. The rearrangement links TRBV5-1 to TRBJ2-1; 8 bases align to TRBD2. Germline trimming cut 0 bases from V and 8 bases from J; bases unmatched to any gene: 10. From germline, CDR1 is SGHRS and CDR2 YFSETQ. This CDR3 has 16 amino acids. The CDR3 region has the DNA TGCGCCAGCAGCTTGGGTAGCGGGGAAATACGGGATGAGCAGTTCTTC. Its translation: CASSLGSGEIRDEQFF.

The CDR3 DNA sequence: TGTGCCAGCAGTTTAGCTAGCGGGAACACCGGGGAGCTGTTTTTT. Translation gives CASSLASGNTGELFF. The chain uses TRBV27 and TRBJ2-2; 7 bases align to TRBD2. J was trimmed by 1 base and V by 2 bases; bases with no gene match: 1. This CDR3 is 15 amino acids long. Germline CDR1 MNHEY, CDR2 SMNVEV (reference sequence).

This chain links TRBV7-9 with TRBJ1-6; TRBD1 aligns across 7 bases. Germline V gene sequence: CDR1 SEHNR, CDR2 FQNEAQ (reference sequence). The CDR3 has 14 amino acids. Trimming took 5 bases from V and 6 from J; bases not matched to a gene: 4. CDR3 sequence (DNA): TGTGCCAGCAGCAGCCGGGACAGTAATTCACCCCTCCACTTT. Its translation: CASSSRDSNSPLHF.

This clone showed up just a few times. This CDR3 is CASSNWGGRGTEAFF. In nucleotides, the CDR3 is TGTGCCAGCAGCAATTGGGGGGGGCGGGGAACTGAAGCTTTCTTT. The chain recombines TRBV6-6 with TRBJ1-1; tentative D call: TRBD1 (6 bases). The CDR3 extends over 15 amino acids. V lost 6 bases, J lost 5 bases, and 19 bases lay in between. The germline gives CDR1 MNHNY, CDR2 SVGAGI (reference sequence).

The rearrangement links TRBV9 to TRBJ2-7; TRBD2 is a possible D gene (8 bases). This CDR3 has 16 residues. Trimming removed 4 bases at V and 0 bases at J, with 17 bases between. Germline V lookup: CDR1 SGDLS, CDR2 YYNGEE. CDR3 DNA sequence: TGTGCCAGCAGCTCCCGGGGGGGGACAGACTCCTACGAGCAGTACTTC. Residues: CASSSRGGTDSYEQYF.

This clone has a handful of counts. The chain carries TRBV5-1 and TRBJ2-3; 11 bases agree with TRBD1. The CDR3 covers 15 residues. V gave up 4 bases and J gave up 4 bases; unmatched junction bases: 5. Germline CDR1 SGHRS, CDR2 YFSETQ. This CDR3 reads CASSMDRGRSDTQYF. The CDR3 DNA is TGCGCCAGCAGCATGGACAGGGGGCGATCAGATACGCAGTATTTT.

The chain joins TRBV6-5 to TRBJ2-1, with 12 bases that match TRBD2. The CDR3 spans 14 residues. Germline CDR1 and CDR2: MNHEY and SVGAGI. The V gene end was trimmed by 8 bases and the J gene end by 9 bases; junction bases not matched to a gene: 8. This chain's CDR3 is CASRALAGGVEQFF. CDR3 coding DNA: TGTGCCAGCCGGGCCCTAGCGGGGGGGGTTGAGCAGTTCTTC.

The rearrangement joins TRBV4-1 to TRBJ1-4; D not certain. The CDR3 spans 17 residues. Germline CDR1 is MGHRA and CDR2 is YSYEKL. The V and J ends lost 0 bases and 0 bases respectively, with 11 bases between them. Here the CDR3 reads CASSQDRRGPTNEKLFF. The DNA of the CDR3 is TGCGCCAGCAGCCAAGATCGGAGAGGGCCAACTAATGAAAAACTGTTTTTT.

The rearrangement joins TRBV18 to TRBJ1-2, with 9 nucleotides matching TRBD1. CDR3 length equals 15 residues. The V gene's germline CDR1 is KGHSH and CDR2 LQKENI. J lost 8 bases, V lost 3 bases, and 10 bases had no gene match. The CDR3 DNA sequence: TGTGCCAGCTCACCTGGAGAACAGGGGGCGCAGGGCTACACCTTC. Encoded protein: CASSPGEQGAQGYTF.

The rearrangement joins TRBV5-1 to TRBJ2-5; maybe TRBD2 (5 bases). With the DNA end fitting TRBJ2-7 better, the J assignment may be wrong. The CDR3 has 15 amino acids. In germline, CDR1 is SGHRS, CDR2 YFSETQ. This chain's CDR3 is CASSVLTAGASEQYF. The CDR3 DNA reads TGCGCCAGCAGCGTCCTGACGGCGGGCGCTTCCGAGCAGTACTTC.

The genes are TRBV6-1 and TRBJ1-4; weak D call: TRBD1 (5 bases). Trimming stripped 6 bases from V and 3 bases from J, with 11 bases between. Germline values: CDR1 MNHNS, CDR2 SASEGT. This CDR3 contains 14 residues. The CDR3 region is CASRRQTANEKLFF. The CDR3 DNA sequence: TGTGCCAGCAGAAGACAGACGGCTAATGAAAAACTGTTTTTT.

CDR3 residues: CASSPSPWRGGDEQFF. Here the CDR3 DNA reads TGCGCCAGCAGCCCGTCCCCGTGGCGGGGGGGAGATGAGCAGTTCTTC. V is TRBV4-1 and J is TRBJ2-1; 9 bases fit TRBD2. Germline V gene sequence: CDR1 MGHRA, CDR2 YSYEKL. Losses at the gene ends were 4 bases for V and 8 bases for J; bases not matched to a gene: 12. This CDR3 spans 16 amino acids.

The chain joins TRBV4-1 to TRBJ2-5; D unclear. V lost 0 bases and J lost 3, with 5 bases in between. The germline V gene encodes CDR1 MGHRA and CDR2 YSYEKL. The CDR3 length is 13 residues. This CDR3 reads CASSQDAEETQYF. The CDR3 DNA is TGCGCCAGCAGCCAAGACGCAGAAGAGACCCAGTACTTC.

This clone was counted only a few times. This chain links TRBV30 with TRBJ1-2; D not resolved. Between the trimmed V and J ends, which lost 2 bases and 6 bases, there was a span of 13 bases. Germline CDR1 reads GTSNPN; CDR2 reads SVGIG (reference sequence). This CDR3 spans 13 amino acids. The CDR3 sequence: CAWSIWGSDGYTF. The CDR3 bases are TGTGCCTGGAGTATCTGGGGTAGCGATGGCTACACCTTC.

V and J are TRBV5-4 and TRBJ2-7; 7 bases match TRBD1. The germline V gene encodes CDR1 SGHNT and CDR2 YYREEE (reference sequence). Trimming took 5 bases from V and 4 from J; bases not matched to a gene: 12. The CDR3 contains 15 residues. The CDR3 here is CASRPGGRGIYEQYF. The CDR3 nucleotides read TGTGCCAGCAGGCCTGGGGGCAGGGGGATTTACGAGCAGTACTTC.

The chain combines TRBV30 with TRBJ2-7; weak D call: TRBD2 (5 bases). CDR1 and CDR2 from the germline V gene are GTSNPN and SVGIG (reference sequence). CDR3 length: 14 amino acids. V was cut by 1 base and J by 5 bases, with 15 bases left in between. The CDR3 loop reads CAWSGAVRVDEQYF. CDR3 sequence (DNA): TGTGCCTGGAGTGGGGCAGTGAGGGTGGACGAGCAGTACTTC.

In nucleotides, the CDR3 is TGCGCCAGCAGCTGGGCCGGGACTAGCGGGGGGGCCAAGACAGATACGCAGTATTTT. Translating gives CASSWAGTSGGAKTDTQYF. The chain links TRBV5-1 to TRBJ2-3; the match to TRBD2 covers 16 bases. V shed 3 bases, J shed 3 bases, and the junction held 10 bases outside the gene matches. The CDR3 spans 19 residues. Germline V gene sequence: CDR1 SGHRS, CDR2 YFSETQ.

The gene calls are TRBV30 and TRBJ2-5; D is possibly TRBD2 (5 bases). The germline CDR1 and CDR2 sequences are GTSNPN and SVGIG (reference sequence). The CDR3 consists of 15 residues. Trimming removed 0 bases from V and 5 bases from J, with 16 bases in between. The CDR3 sequence: CAWSVMTGRTETQYF. The CDR3 bases are TGTGCCTGGAGTGTTATGACTGGACGGACTGAGACCCAGTACTTC.

The sample holds a few counts of this clone. The rearrangement uses TRBV7-3 and TRBJ1-1, with a weak D call TRBD1 (6 bases). Looked up from germline, CDR1 is SGHTA and CDR2 is FQGTGA. CDR3 length: 13 amino acids. V gave up 3 bases and J gave up 7 bases, with 12 bases separating them. The CDR3 DNA follows: TGTGCCAGCAGCTTCGACAGGACCAGTGAAGCTTTCTTT. Encoded protein: CASSFDRTSEAFF.

The CDR3 region is CASSTLGQAFF. CDR3 DNA sequence: TGTGCCAGCAGCACCCTAGGTCAGGCTTTCTTT. This chain joins TRBV6-5 and TRBJ1-1, with unresolved D. Trimming left V 6 bases short and J 11 bases short, with 13 bases between. The length of the CDR3 is 11 residues. Germline CDR1 reads MNHEY; CDR2 reads SVGAGI.

The chain joins TRBV4-2 to TRBJ2-1; 7 bases align to TRBD1. J lost 0 bases, V lost 3 bases, and 2 bases had no gene match. Germline lookup yields CDR1 LGHNA and CDR2 YNFKEQ. The CDR3 extends over 15 amino acids. CDR3 sequence reads: CASSQTGSSYNEQFF. DNA for the CDR3: TGTGCCAGCAGCCAGACAGGGAGCTCCTACAATGAGCAGTTCTTC.

This clone was seen more than once but under ten times. J is TRBJ2-7 and V is TRBV6-6, with 8 bases fitting TRBD2. The trim removed 2 bases at V and 2 bases at J, leaving 2 bases unmatched. The CDR3 is made up of 14 amino acids. The V gene's germline CDR1 is MNHNY and CDR2 SVGAGI (reference sequence). CDR3 loop: CASSYVGGAYEQYF. The CDR3 region has the DNA TGTGCCAGCAGTTACGTCGGGGGGGCCTACGAGCAGTACTTC.

The rearrangement uses TRBV6-6 and TRBJ2-3; 8 nucleotides match TRBD2. The germline CDR1 and CDR2 sequences are MNHNY and SVGAGI (reference sequence). The trim removed 2 bases at V and 2 bases at J, leaving 6 bases unmatched. The CDR3 loop spans 16 amino acids. CDR3 loop: CASSYPVSGVTDTQYF. DNA of the CDR3: TGTGCCAGCAGTTACCCAGTTAGCGGGGTCACAGATACGCAGTATTTT.